This T cell receptor beta chain was recorded in a study of blood T cell repertoires in COVID-19. Whole-study context: Samples taken during acute and convalescent COVID-19 were collected in the United States, Italy and Spain. Sources were T cells, B-cell-depleted T cells, or PBMCs; the material itself was cDNA or gDNA.

CDR1 is SQVTM, CDR2 ANQGSEA, per germline. This CDR3 has 12 residues. V was shortened by 4 bases and J by 6 bases, with 13 bases between the two germline ends. In the original analysis: Reference gene primer amplification gave estimated nucleated cell counts. Sequencing was performed with immunoSEQ multiplex PCR; in TCRdb, only in-frame clones are kept and a portion is missing. The V and J calls and clone size come from that table; D and trimming were worked out from the DNA. There are roughly 66,000 clones in the sample; roughly 82% occur only once, and about 6.9% lies in the top ten. The chain is built from TRBV29-1 and TRBJ2-7, with D perhaps matching TRBD1 (6 bases). The receptor comes from a man aged 60 to 75 with acute or convalescent COVID-19. Sequences were obtained from peripheral blood. Here the CDR3 reads CSVGHRVGEQYF. CDR3 nucleotide sequence: TGCAGCGTTGGACACAGGGTTGGCGAGCAGTACTTC.